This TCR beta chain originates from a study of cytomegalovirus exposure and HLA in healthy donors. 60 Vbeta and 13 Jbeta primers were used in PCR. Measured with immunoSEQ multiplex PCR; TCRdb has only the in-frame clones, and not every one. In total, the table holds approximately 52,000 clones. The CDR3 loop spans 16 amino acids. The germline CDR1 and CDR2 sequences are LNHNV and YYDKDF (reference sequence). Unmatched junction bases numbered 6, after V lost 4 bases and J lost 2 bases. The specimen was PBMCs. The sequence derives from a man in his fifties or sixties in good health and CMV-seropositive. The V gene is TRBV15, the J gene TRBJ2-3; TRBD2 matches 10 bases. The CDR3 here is CATSTGLAAVTDTQYF. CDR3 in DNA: TGTGCCACCAGCACAGGACTAGCGGCGGTCACAGATACGCAGTATTTT.